This TCR beta chain was identified during a study of human T cells and chemical hapten exposure. Study summary: Patients got weekly scalp diphenylcyclopropenone doses over the approximately 23-week study. Findings of the study overall: Versus controls, expanded TCRs had significantly more large CDR3 similarity clusters.

As to time point: pre-sensitization, week 0. The treatment was: therapeutic diphenylcyclopropenone sensitization with weekly scalp DPC. At every patch-test visit, blood was drawn before the patch test was applied. MiXCR was run by TCRdb on the RACE reads, yielding one entry per CDR3 protein. The repertoire consists of a few hundred thousand distinct CDR3 sequences, with about 9.4% occurring once and the leading ten covering about 2.5%. Details on this clonotype: What it binds is unknown.

V lost 6 bases and J lost 6, with 23 bases in between. The CDR3 runs 16 residues. The sequencing used whole blood, collected in connection with sensitization to the hapten diphenylcyclopropenone (DPC). This receptor was taken from a woman aged 40 to 55 with alopecia areata. Some clones in this sample may be carry-over from other donors' samples. The J gene is TRBJ1-2, the V gene TRBV12-3 or TRBV12-4; weak D call: TRBD1 (5 bases). The CDR3: CASSKFLWGGGDGYTF. The CDR3 DNA sequence: TGTGCCAGCAGCAAGTTCCTCTGGGGGGGAGGGGATGGCTACACCTTC.